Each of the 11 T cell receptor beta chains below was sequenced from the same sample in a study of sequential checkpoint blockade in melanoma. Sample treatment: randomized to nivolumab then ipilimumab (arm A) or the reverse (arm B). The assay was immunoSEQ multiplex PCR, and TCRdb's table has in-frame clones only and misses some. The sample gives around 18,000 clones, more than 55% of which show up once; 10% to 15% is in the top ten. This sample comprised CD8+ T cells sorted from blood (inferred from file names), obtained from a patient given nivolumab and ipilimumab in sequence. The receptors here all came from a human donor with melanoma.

The CDR3 DNA follows: TGCGCCAGCAGCCAAGATAGAGGGAGCAATTCACCCCTCCACTTT. As protein: CASSQDRGSNSPLHF. V usage is TRBV4-1 and J usage is TRBJ1-6; no reliable D call. Trimming took off 0 bases at V and 7 bases at J, with 10 bases between the two ends. Germline lookup yields CDR1 MGHRA and CDR2 YSYEKL. The CDR3 length is 15 residues.

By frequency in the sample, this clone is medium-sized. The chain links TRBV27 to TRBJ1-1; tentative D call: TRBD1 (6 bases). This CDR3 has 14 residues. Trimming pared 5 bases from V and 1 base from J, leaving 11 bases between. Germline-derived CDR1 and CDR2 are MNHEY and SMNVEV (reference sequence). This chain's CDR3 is CASSTGLGNTEAFF. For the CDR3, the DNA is TGTGCCAGCAGTACAGGGCTGGGGAACACTGAAGCTTTCTTT.

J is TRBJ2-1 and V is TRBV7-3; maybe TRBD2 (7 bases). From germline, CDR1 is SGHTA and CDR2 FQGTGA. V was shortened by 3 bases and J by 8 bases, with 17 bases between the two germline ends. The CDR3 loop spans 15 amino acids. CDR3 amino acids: CASSFTTGRADEQFF. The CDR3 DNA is TGTGCCAGCAGCTTTACTACAGGGAGGGCCGATGAGCAGTTCTTC. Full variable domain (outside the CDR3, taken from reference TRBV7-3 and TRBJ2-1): GAGVSQTPSNKVTEKGKYVELRCDPISGHTALYWYRQSLGQGPEFLIYFQGTGAADDSGLPNDRFFAVRPEGSVSTLKIQRTERGDSAVYLCASSFTTGRADEQFFGPGTRLTVL.

As DNA, the CDR3 is TGCGCCAGCTCGACAGGGAACACTGAAGCTTTCTTT. It is translated as CASSTGNTEAFF. The chain couples TRBV4-1 to TRBJ1-1; perhaps TRBD1 as D (6 bases). The CDR3 has 12 residues. The germline V and J ends were trimmed by 8 bases and 1 base, with 8 bases remaining between them. The V gene's germline CDR1 is MGHRA and CDR2 YSYEKL.

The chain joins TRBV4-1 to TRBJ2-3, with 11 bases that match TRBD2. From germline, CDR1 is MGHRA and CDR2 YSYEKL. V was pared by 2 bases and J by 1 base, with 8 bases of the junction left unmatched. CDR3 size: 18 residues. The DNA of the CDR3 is TGCGCCAGCAGCCAACCCTTAGCGGGGGGGCCGGGCACAGATACGCAGTATTTT. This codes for CASSQPLAGGPGTDTQYF.

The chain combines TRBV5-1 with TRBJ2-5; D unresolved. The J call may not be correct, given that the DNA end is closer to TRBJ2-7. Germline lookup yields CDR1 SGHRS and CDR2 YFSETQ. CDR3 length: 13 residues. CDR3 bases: TGCGCCAGCAGCTTGGATCCGGGTTACGAGCAGTACTTC. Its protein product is CASSLDPGYEQYF.

The CDR3 loop reads CASRLRGPWTTNEKLFF. In DNA form, the CDR3 reads TGTGCCAGCAGACTTAGGGGCCCCTGGACGACTAATGAAAAACTGTTTTTT. J is TRBJ1-4 and V is TRBV2, with a tentative D call TRBD1 (5 bases). Germline CDR1 is SNHLY and CDR2 is FYNNEI. The CDR3 spans 17 residues. V gave up 6 bases and J gave up 2 bases, with 19 bases separating them.

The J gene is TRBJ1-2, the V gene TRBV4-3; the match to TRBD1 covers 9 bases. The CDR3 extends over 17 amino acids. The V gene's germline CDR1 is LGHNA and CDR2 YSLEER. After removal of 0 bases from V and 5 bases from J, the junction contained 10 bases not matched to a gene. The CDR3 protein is CASSQDHRGLDRYGYTF. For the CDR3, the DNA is TGCGCCAGCAGCCAAGATCACAGGGGGCTCGACCGGTATGGCTACACCTTC.

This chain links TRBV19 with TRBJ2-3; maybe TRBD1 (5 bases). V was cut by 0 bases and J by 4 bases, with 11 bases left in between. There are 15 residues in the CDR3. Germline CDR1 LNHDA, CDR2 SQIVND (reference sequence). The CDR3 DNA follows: TGTGCCAGTAGTATAGATAGTCAGGGCCCAGATACGCAGTATTTT. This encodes CASSIDSQGPDTQYF.

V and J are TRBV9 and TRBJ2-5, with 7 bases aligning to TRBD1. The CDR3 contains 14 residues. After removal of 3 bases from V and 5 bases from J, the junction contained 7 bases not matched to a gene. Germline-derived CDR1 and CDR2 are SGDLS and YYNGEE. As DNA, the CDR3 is TGTGCCAGCAGCGCCGATACAGGGGATGAGACCCAGTACTTC. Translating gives CASSADTGDETQYF.

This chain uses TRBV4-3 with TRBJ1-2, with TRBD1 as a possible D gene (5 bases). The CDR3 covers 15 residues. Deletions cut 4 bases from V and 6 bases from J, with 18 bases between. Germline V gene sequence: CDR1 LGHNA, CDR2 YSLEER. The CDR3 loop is CASSLDPGGHNGYTF. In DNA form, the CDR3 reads TGCGCCAGCAGCCTCGACCCGGGAGGACATAATGGCTACACCTTC.